This T cell receptor (beta chain) comes out of a study of T cell responses to AZD1222 COVID-19 vaccine. Study as a whole: Combined were second doses at about 4 or about 12 weeks.

Produced via immunoSEQ multiplex PCR; TCRdb's table is partial and in-frame only. Seen here are around 100,000 clones, around 90% observed once, and the top ten hold over 1.5%. Whole-study results and caveats: Clonal diversity may have been underestimated in mostly white British donors. Regions 160-218 and 743-854 dominated among vaccine-associated CD4 TCRs spanning spike. Spike-specific TCR repertoires showed rising breadth and depth after two AZD1222 doses.

Details on this clone: The antigen remains undetermined.

The receptor was isolated from an adult in good health. Specimen: peripheral blood, collected on day 0 of AZD1222 vaccination.

The CDR3 DNA reads TGTGCCACCCATAGGACTAGCGGGAGCCCCGAGCAGTACTTC. It codes for CATHRTSGSPEQYF. The chain has TRBV5-6 and TRBJ2-7; 13 nucleotides match TRBD2. Germline values: CDR1 SGHDT, CDR2 YYEEEE. The trim removed 9 bases at V and 6 bases at J, leaving 9 bases unmatched. The CDR3 runs 14 residues.